Following are 18 T cell receptor beta chains from one sample sequenced in a study of low-dose radiotherapy and immunotherapy resistance in tumors. Alpha- and beta-chain coverage of first-strand cDNA came from TRAV- and TRBV-specific primers. Amplification, which lasted roughly 22 PCR cycles, used a constant-region primer and V-primer adapter to amplify TCRs. TCRdb used MiXCR to reprocess the reads, holding one entry per CDR3 protein. The data contain 15,000 to 20,000 distinct CDR3 sequences, less than 85% of them singletons. The receptors were gathered from a human donor with advanced metastatic prostate, ovarian, gallbladder or colorectal cancer (not recorded which). This table probably holds off-target reads from a library built for another chain.

V usage is TRBV7-2 and J usage is TRBJ2-5, with 13 nucleotides matching TRBD2. Germline V gene sequence: CDR1 SGHTA, CDR2 FQGNSA. CDR3 length: 16 residues. V shed 5 bases and J 4 bases; nucleotides not matched to a gene: 7. The CDR3, as DNA: TGTGCCAGCAGCGGCGGACTAGCGGGGGTTCGAGAGACCCAGTACTTC. Its protein product is CASSGGLAGVRETQYF.

The V and J genes are TRBV21-1 and TRBJ2-7; the table gives TRBD2 as D, unverified against the DNA. TRBV21-1 is given as a pseudogene. The CDR3 has 16 residues. CDR3 nucleotides: TGTGCCAGCAGCAAAGGGATTCTAGCTTCCGTTCTCGAGCAGTACTTC. Amino acids: CASSKGILASVLEQYF.

The genes are TRBV1 and TRBJ1-1; the D call in the table, TRBD1, was not verified against the DNA. TRBV1 is deemed a pseudogene. The CDR3 is 15 residues long. The CDR3 nucleotides read TGTGCCAGCAGCCAAGAGGATGGGGGGCCAACTGAAGCTTTCTTT. It codes for CASSQEDGGPTEAFF.

This chain uses TRBV19 with TRBJ1-6; D is perhaps TRBD1 (6 bases). The CDR3 has 15 residues. Between the trimmed V and J ends, which lost 3 bases and 10 bases, there was a span of 16 bases. CDR1 and CDR2 from the germline V gene are LNHDA and SQIVND (reference sequence). CDR3 sequence: CASSIGGQPLSPLHF. In DNA form, the CDR3 reads TGTGCCAGTAGTATCGGCGGACAGCCGTTGTCACCCCTCCACTTT. The full variable domain, its missing parts supplied by reference TRBV19 and TRBJ1-6, is DGGITQSPKYLFRKEGQNVTLSCEQNLNHDAMYWYRQDPGQGLRLIYYSQIVNDFQKGDIAEGYSVSREKKESFPLTVTSAQKNPTAFYLCASSIGGQPLSPLHFGNGTRLTVT.

The chain employs TRBV20-1 and TRBJ2-5; 13 bases agree with TRBD2. The CDR3 is 16 residues long. V was pared by 3 bases and J by 2 bases, with 6 bases of the junction left unmatched. In germline, CDR1 is DFQATT, CDR2 SNEGSKA (reference sequence). The CDR3 loop is CSASRGTSGVQETQYF. CDR3 coding DNA: TGCAGTGCTAGTAGGGGGACTAGCGGGGTTCAAGAGACCCAGTACTTC.

This rearrangement joins TRBV28 to TRBJ2-1, with TRBD2 matching over 9 bases. After removal of 8 bases from V and 6 bases from J, the junction contained 8 bases not matched to a gene. Per germline, CDR1 MDHEN and CDR2 SYDVKM. This CDR3 has 14 amino acids. The CDR3 nucleotides read TGTGCCAGCGGAAATAGCGGGGGTAGCAATGAGCAGTTCTTC. The encoded protein is CASGNSGGSNEQFF.

This clonotype was found once. V usage is TRBV9 and J usage is TRBJ2-3; 9 bases line up with TRBD1. Germline values: CDR1 SGDLS, CDR2 YYNGEE. There are 15 residues in the CDR3. The V segment lost 4 bases and the J segment 8 bases; nucleotides outside the gene matches: 11. The CDR3 DNA reads as TGTGCCAGCAGCTCCGGACAGGGGACTTGGGGTACGCAGTATTTT. As protein: CASSSGQGTWGTQYF.

The chain uses TRBV9 and TRBJ2-5; 7 bases agree with TRBD2. Looked up from germline, CDR1 is SGDLS and CDR2 is YYNGEE. Germline trimming cut 5 bases from V and 3 bases from J; bases unmatched to any gene: 10. The CDR3 extends over 15 amino acids. The CDR3 nucleotides are TGTGCCAGCAGTGGTGGTCTAGCGGCAGAAGAGACCCAGTACTTC. Translated, it gives CASSGGLAAEETQYF.

V and J are TRBV20-1 and TRBJ1-1; D uncertain. This CDR3 has 14 residues. Per germline, CDR1 DFQATT and CDR2 SNEGSKA (reference sequence). V lost 1 base to trimming and J lost 10 bases, with 19 bases between them. CDR3 residues: CSARAGSTTIGAFF. The CDR3 DNA is TGCAGTGCTAGAGCGGGGTCCACCACAATCGGAGCTTTCTTT.

The chain has TRBV5-6 and TRBJ1-1; no definite D call. Trimming shortened V by 4 bases and J by 4 bases, and 11 bases separated the two germline ends. Germline V lookup: CDR1 SGHDT, CDR2 YYEEEE. The CDR3 consists of 13 residues. The CDR3 loop is CASSRRPVTEAFF. Here the CDR3 DNA reads TGTGCCAGCAGCCGGCGCCCGGTCACTGAAGCTTTCTTT.

The chain couples TRBV11-2 to TRBJ1-2; perhaps TRBD1 as D (6 bases). Per germline, CDR1 SGHAT and CDR2 FQNNGV. Trimming removed 4 bases at V and 4 bases at J, with 16 bases between. The CDR3 has 15 residues. The CDR3 protein is CASSYFRDTTYGYTF. CDR3 nucleotides: TGTGCCAGCAGCTATTTCAGGGACACGACCTATGGCTACACCTTC.

The chain uses TRBV18 and TRBJ2-3; D is unclear. Looked up from germline, CDR1 is KGHSH and CDR2 is LQKENI. CDR3 length: 14 amino acids. V was trimmed by 0 bases and J by 2 bases, leaving 6 bases between them. The CDR3 protein is CASSPPTNTDTQYF. The CDR3 nucleotides read TGTGCCAGCTCACCACCTACAAACACAGATACGCAGTATTTT.

The J gene is TRBJ1-6, the V gene TRBV7-2; no definite D call. Germline CDR1 reads SGHTA; CDR2 reads FQGNSA. Trimming cost V 6 bases and J 0 bases, with 6 bases left between them. The CDR3 is 14 residues long. CDR3 residues: CASSLSSYNSPLHF. CDR3 nucleotides: TGTGCCAGCAGTCTGAGCTCCTATAATTCACCCCTCCACTTT.

As concerns this clonotype: One end of the junction varies from germline; a read error may be responsible. The chain combines TRBV2 with TRBJ2-2; D not resolved. The CDR3 loop spans 15 amino acids. In germline, CDR1 is SNHLY, CDR2 FYNNEI. As DNA, the CDR3 is TGTGCCTGCAGTGAAGCCCAGGCGAACACCGGGGAGCTGTTTTTT. Its protein product is CACSEAQANTGELFF.

V is TRBV20-1 and J is TRBJ2-5; D is unclear. Looked up from germline, CDR1 is DFQATT and CDR2 is SNEGSKA (reference sequence). The CDR3 totals 12 residues. The V and J ends lost 3 bases and 1 base respectively, with 6 bases between them. The CDR3: CSASPSQETQYF. CDR3 sequence (DNA): TGCAGTGCTAGTCCCAGCCAAGAGACCCAGTACTTC.

This clonotype was observed a few times. The chain links TRBV28 to TRBJ2-1; 9 bases map to TRBD2. This CDR3 is built from 16 residues. Germline CDR1 reads MDHEN; CDR2 reads SYDVKM. V trimming: 8 bases; J trimming: 2 bases; junction bases outside the gene matches: 10. The CDR3 region is CASGLLSGGTYNEQFF. The CDR3 DNA follows: TGTGCCAGCGGCCTGCTCAGCGGGGGGACCTACAATGAGCAGTTCTTC.

This chain uses TRBV5-1 with TRBJ2-7; the match to TRBD1 covers 10 bases. Germline V gives CDR1 SGHRS, CDR2 YFSETQ. V gave up 7 bases and J gave up 4 bases; unmatched junction bases: 5. CDR3 length: 13 residues. CDR3 DNA sequence: TGCGCCAGCTACGGGACAGGGGCGTACGAGCAGTACTTC. Translated, it gives CASYGTGAYEQYF.

The chain links TRBV12-3 or TRBV12-4 to TRBJ1-6, with a weak D call TRBD1 (5 bases). There are 15 residues in the CDR3. V was trimmed by 2 bases and J by 7 bases, leaving 12 bases between them. The CDR3 region is CASSLRGATNSPLHF. The CDR3 DNA is TGTGCCAGCAGTTTACGAGGGGCCACAAATTCACCCCTCCACTTT.